Presented here are 25 T cell receptor beta chains from one specimen sequenced in a study of human CD8 memory T cell subsets. TCR beta libraries were made by UMI-labeled 5' RACE. TCRdb re-called the 5' RACE reads; every CDR3 protein appears as one record, without DNA. This sample's table reports about 10,000 distinct CDR3 sequences. Sequencing input: CD8+ T cells from PBMCs. The receptors originated from a human donor in good health.

The chain carries TRBV11-2 and TRBJ2-7; with no DNA, the TCRdb D assignment of TRBD2 cannot be verified. CDR1 and CDR2 (germline): SGHAT, FQNNGV. CDR3 length: 14 amino acids. The CDR3 is CASSLVAGALEQYF.

The gene calls are TRBV20-1 and TRBJ2-7. The germline V gene encodes CDR1 DFQATT and CDR2 SNEGSKA (reference sequence). The CDR3 length is 12 residues. The CDR3 spells CSAITWTYEQYF.

This chain joins TRBV3-1 and TRBJ2-5. This CDR3 has 15 residues. In germline, CDR1 is LGHDT, CDR2 YNNKEL (reference sequence). The CDR3 protein is CASSQDRRDQETQYF.

This chain links TRBV12-3 or TRBV12-4 with TRBJ2-1. The CDR3 consists of 13 residues. CDR3 protein: CASSFARFNEQFF.

The chain has TRBV5-5 and TRBJ2-1; TCRdb outputs TRBD2, but without DNA this stays unchecked. This CDR3 spans 15 amino acids. Germline assignment: CDR1 SGHKS and CDR2 YYEKEE (reference sequence). CDR3: CASSHTSGGYNEQFF.

This chain joins TRBV19 and TRBJ2-1; TCRdb's assignment of TRBD2 cannot be checked, as there is no DNA. Germline V gene sequence: CDR1 LNHDA, CDR2 SQIVND (reference sequence). The length of the CDR3 is 20 residues. The CDR3 spells CASSLRLPGLAGDSYNEQFF.

This chain joins TRBV3-1 and TRBJ2-3; no DNA is available, so the TRBD2 call from TCRdb remains unchecked. Germline lookup yields CDR1 LGHDT and CDR2 YNNKEL (reference sequence). This CDR3 is 20 amino acids long. The CDR3: CASSQVPPGLAGLLLDTQYF.

According to its frequency, this clonotype is large. The chain couples TRBV29-1 to TRBJ2-7; the D call from TCRdb, TRBD1, cannot be confirmed without DNA. The CDR3 spans 14 residues. Germline V gives CDR1 SQVTM, CDR2 ANQGSEA. CDR3 amino acids: CSVAGTSDSYEQYF.

This chain links TRBV6-2 or TRBV6-3 with TRBJ2-7; the TCRdb D gene call, TRBD2, has no DNA to confirm it. The CDR3 loop spans 16 amino acids. Germline assignment: CDR1 MNHEY and CDR2 SVGEGT. The CDR3 sequence is CASTAPPQGFRHEQYF.

The chain employs TRBV29-1 and TRBJ1-1; no DNA is available, so the TRBD1 call from TCRdb remains unchecked. Germline V gene lookup returns CDR1 SQVTM and CDR2 ANQGSEA. The CDR3 is 15 residues long. This CDR3 reads CSVEDLTAMNTEAFF.

V is TRBV28 and J is TRBJ2-5. This CDR3 region has 12 residues. In germline, CDR1 is MDHEN, CDR2 SYDVKM. CDR3: CASSPNKATQYF.

The chain couples TRBV5-4 to TRBJ2-7; the D gene TCRdb calls, TRBD1, cannot be checked with no DNA. Germline V gene data show CDR1 as SGHNT and CDR2 as YYREEE (reference sequence). CDR3 length: 13 amino acids. The CDR3: CASSPDGHLEQYF.

The chain employs TRBV7-3 and TRBJ2-3; no DNA is available, so the TRBD2 call from TCRdb remains unchecked. Germline V CDR1 and CDR2: SGHTA, FQGTGA. The CDR3 spans 15 residues. CDR3 sequence: CASSFLAGDTDTQYF.

V is TRBV7-8 and J is TRBJ2-1. Germline V lookup: CDR1 SGHVS, CDR2 FQNEAQ. The CDR3 sequence is 16 residues long. The CDR3 region is CASSLFGDATYNEQFF.

V gene TRBV12-3 or TRBV12-4 combines with J gene TRBJ2-1. The CDR3 consists of 16 residues. The CDR3 reads CASSLVAGGPTGEQFF.

This chain uses TRBV24-1 with TRBJ2-1; TCRdb's assignment of TRBD1 cannot be checked, as there is no DNA. Germline V gene sequence: CDR1 KGHDR, CDR2 SFDVKD. The CDR3 covers 12 residues. The CDR3 is CATVTGRGEQFF.

V and J are TRBV24-1 and TRBJ2-3; the TCRdb D gene call, TRBD2, has no DNA to confirm it. This CDR3 is 16 amino acids long. Germline CDR1 reads KGHDR; CDR2 reads SFDVKD. The CDR3 spells CATSELAGGPTDTQYF.

The chain recombines TRBV6-5 with TRBJ2-7; the D call of TRBD2 rests on TCRdb alone, since no DNA is present to check it. Germline-derived CDR1 and CDR2 are MNHEY and SVGAGI. The CDR3 runs 14 residues. CDR3 residues: CASSYGGGAYEQYF.

This sequence joins TRBV24-1 and TRBJ2-3; TCRdb proposes TRBD2, but this gene call is untestable without DNA. The germline CDR1 and CDR2 sequences are KGHDR and SFDVKD. The CDR3 sequence is 16 residues long. This CDR3 reads CATSDFGGEITDTQYF.

The chain couples TRBV28 to TRBJ1-2; the D gene TCRdb calls, TRBD1, cannot be checked with no DNA. There are 15 residues in the CDR3. Germline V gene data show CDR1 as MDHEN and CDR2 as SYDVKM. Here the CDR3 reads CASSSTGTGRYGYTF.

V gene TRBV10-3 combines with J gene TRBJ2-3; TCRdb outputs TRBD1, but without DNA this stays unchecked. The germline gives CDR1 ENHRY, CDR2 SYGVKD. The CDR3 loop spans 16 amino acids. CDR3 region: CAISEPEGGNGDTQYF.

The CDR3 here is CASSVGTSGSYEQYF. The V and J genes are TRBV9 and TRBJ2-7; the D call from TCRdb, TRBD2, cannot be confirmed without DNA. This CDR3 comprises 15 residues. Germline V lookup: CDR1 SGDLS, CDR2 YYNGEE.

The chain carries TRBV21-1 and TRBJ2-1; TCRdb selects TRBD1, and the lack of DNA leaves this call unchecked. TRBV21-1 is a documented pseudogene. The CDR3 is made up of 16 amino acids. CDR3 region: CASSDDRECTYNEQFF.

This clonotype is identified as medium-sized from frequency. This rearrangement joins TRBV7-8 to TRBJ2-7; the TRBD2 assignment by TCRdb is unverifiable without DNA. This CDR3 is built from 14 residues. The germline CDR1 and CDR2 sequences are SGHVS and FQNEAQ. CDR3 region: CASSVLAGEYEQYF.

The genes are TRBV20-1 and TRBJ1-4; with no DNA, the TCRdb D assignment of TRBD1 cannot be verified. Germline V gene sequence: CDR1 DFQATT, CDR2 SNEGSKA (reference sequence). CDR3 length: 15 residues. The CDR3 is CSARPRGRWGEKLFF.